A single T cell receptor (beta chain) is shown here with its context. The target antigen is unknown. The source of the sample is a study of cytomegalovirus exposure and HLA in healthy donors. The primer mix had 60 Vbeta and 13 Jbeta primers. The method was immunoSEQ multiplex PCR; TCRdb's version includes in-frame clones alone and lacks a portion of them. Of fewer than 70,000 clones listed, approximately 80% are singletons. Study results and limitations: Being productive about 87% or about 30% of the time was typical of most TCR beta V segments in an earlier analysis. The study had only CMV serostatus as immune exposure information. Excluded were some V segments that proved indistinguishable, including TRBV6-2 and TRBV6-3.

CDR3 size: 15 residues. V lost 2 bases and J lost 6; bases outside the gene matches: 9. Per the germline V gene, CDR1 is MNHNS and CDR2 is SASEGT. Sequenced: PBMCs. The genes are TRBV6-1 and TRBJ2-7; 8 positions agree with TRBD1. The receptor's source is a human donor in good health. The CDR3 DNA sequence: TGTGCCAGCAGTGAACGAGACAGGGGACGAAGCGAGCAGTACTTC. It is translated as CASSERDRGRSEQYF.